The source of this T cell receptor (beta chain) is a study of blood T cell repertoires in COVID-19. Across the whole study: Spain, Italy and the United States supplied samples that represented acute and convalescent COVID-19. In each case, the material was cDNA or gDNA derived from T cells, B-cell-depleted T cells, or PBMCs.

In this sample, this clone turned up once. Per the study methods: Amplification from reference gene primers served as the basis for estimated nucleated cell counts. The table came from immunoSEQ multiplex PCR; TCRdb's copy has only in-frame clones and leaves some out. V and J calls plus clone size are reproduced from that table; the DNA served to infer D and trimming. There are 110,000 or so clones in the sample; 84% occur only once, and approximately 8.1% lies in the top ten. V trimming: 4 bases; J trimming: 2 bases; junction bases outside the gene matches: 11. Per germline, CDR1 GTSNPN and CDR2 SVGIG (reference sequence). This CDR3 region has 17 residues.

Sequencing input: peripheral blood. The chain employs TRBV30 and TRBJ1-6, with 7 bases aligning to TRBD1. This TCR derives from a woman between 40 and 55 years old with acute or convalescent COVID-19. The CDR3 DNA reads TGTGCCTGGAAGCTGGGACAGCTTAGGACCTATAATTCACCCCTCCACTTT. It encodes CAWKLGQLRTYNSPLHF.